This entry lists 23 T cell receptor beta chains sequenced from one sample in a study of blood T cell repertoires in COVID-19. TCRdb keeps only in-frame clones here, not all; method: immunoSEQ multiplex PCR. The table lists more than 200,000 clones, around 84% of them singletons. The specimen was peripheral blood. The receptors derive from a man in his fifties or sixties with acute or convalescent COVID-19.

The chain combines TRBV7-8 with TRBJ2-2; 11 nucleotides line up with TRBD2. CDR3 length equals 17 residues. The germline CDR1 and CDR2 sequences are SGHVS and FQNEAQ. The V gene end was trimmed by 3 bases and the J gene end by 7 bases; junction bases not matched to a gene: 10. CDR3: CASSLVIAGGPHGELFF. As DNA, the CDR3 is TGTGCCAGCAGCTTGGTCATAGCGGGAGGGCCACACGGGGAGCTGTTTTTT.

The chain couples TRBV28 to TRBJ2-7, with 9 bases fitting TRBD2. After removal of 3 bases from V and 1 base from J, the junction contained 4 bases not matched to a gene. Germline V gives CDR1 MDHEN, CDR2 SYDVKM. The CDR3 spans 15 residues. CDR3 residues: CASSFLLAGSYEQYF. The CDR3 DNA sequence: TGTGCCAGCAGTTTCTTACTAGCGGGTTCCTACGAGCAGTACTTC.

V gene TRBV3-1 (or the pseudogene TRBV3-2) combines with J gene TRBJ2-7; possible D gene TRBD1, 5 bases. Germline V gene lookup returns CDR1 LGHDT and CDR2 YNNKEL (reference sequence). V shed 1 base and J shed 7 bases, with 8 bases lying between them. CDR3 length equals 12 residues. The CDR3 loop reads CASSQVREEQYF. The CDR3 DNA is TGTGCCAGCAGCCAAGTCAGGGAAGAGCAGTACTTC.

The CDR3 loop is CASSLGFEGAGTEAFF. The CDR3 DNA reads as TGCGCCAGCAGCTTGGGATTTGAGGGGGCAGGAACTGAAGCTTTCTTT. The chain joins TRBV5-1 to TRBJ1-1; TRBD1 matches at 7 bases. Germline CDR1 is SGHRS and CDR2 is YFSETQ. This CDR3 spans 16 amino acids. V lost 0 bases to trimming and J lost 5 bases; unmatched junction nucleotides: 10.

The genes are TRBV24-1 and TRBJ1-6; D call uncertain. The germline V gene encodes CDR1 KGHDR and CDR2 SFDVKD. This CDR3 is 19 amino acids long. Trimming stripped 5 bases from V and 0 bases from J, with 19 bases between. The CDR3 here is CATSGVSDIKSSYNSPLHF. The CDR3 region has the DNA TGTGCCACCAGTGGAGTCTCAGACATTAAGAGCTCCTATAATTCACCCCTCCACTTT.

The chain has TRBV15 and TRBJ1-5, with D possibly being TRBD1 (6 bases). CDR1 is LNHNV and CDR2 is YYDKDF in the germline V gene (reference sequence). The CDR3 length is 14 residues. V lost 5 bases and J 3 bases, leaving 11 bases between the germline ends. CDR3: CATSLGHSNQPQHF. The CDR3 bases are TGTGCCACCAGCTTGGGACATTCCAATCAGCCCCAGCATTTT.

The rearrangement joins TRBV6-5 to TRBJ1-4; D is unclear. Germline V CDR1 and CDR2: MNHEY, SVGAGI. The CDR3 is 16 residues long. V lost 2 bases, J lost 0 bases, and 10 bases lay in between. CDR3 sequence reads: CASSYEHSTTNEKLFF. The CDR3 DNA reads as TGTGCCAGCAGTTACGAGCACAGCACAACTAATGAAAAACTGTTTTTT.

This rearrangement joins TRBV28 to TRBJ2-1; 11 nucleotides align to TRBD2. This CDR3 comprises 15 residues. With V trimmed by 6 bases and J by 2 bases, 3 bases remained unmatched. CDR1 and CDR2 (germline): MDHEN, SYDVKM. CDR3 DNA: TGTGCCAGCAGCGAGACTAGCGGGACCTACAATGAGCAGTTCTTC. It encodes CASSETSGTYNEQFF.

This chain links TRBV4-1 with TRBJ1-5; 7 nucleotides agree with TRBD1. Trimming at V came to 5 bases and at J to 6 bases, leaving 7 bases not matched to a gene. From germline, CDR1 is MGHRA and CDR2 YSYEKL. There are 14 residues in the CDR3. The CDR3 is CASSEGQWAQPQHF. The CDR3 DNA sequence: TGCGCCAGCAGCGAGGGACAGTGGGCTCAGCCCCAGCATTTT.

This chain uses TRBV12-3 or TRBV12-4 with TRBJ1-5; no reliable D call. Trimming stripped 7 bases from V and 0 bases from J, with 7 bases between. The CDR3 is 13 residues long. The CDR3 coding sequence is TGTGCCAGCACCCCAGATAGCAATCAGCCCCAGCATTTT. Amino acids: CASTPDSNQPQHF.

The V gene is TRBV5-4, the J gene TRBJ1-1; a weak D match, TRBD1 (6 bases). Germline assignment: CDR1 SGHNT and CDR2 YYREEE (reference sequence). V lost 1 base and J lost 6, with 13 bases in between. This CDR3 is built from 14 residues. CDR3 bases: TGTGCCAGCAGCTTGCGGGGGGCAGTTGCTGAAGCTTTCTTT. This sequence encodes CASSLRGAVAEAFF.

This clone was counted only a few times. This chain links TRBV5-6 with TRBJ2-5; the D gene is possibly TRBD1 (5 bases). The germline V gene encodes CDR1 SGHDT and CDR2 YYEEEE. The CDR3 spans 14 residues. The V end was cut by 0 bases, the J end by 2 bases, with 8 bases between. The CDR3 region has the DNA TGTGCCAGCAGCTTGGGACAGAAGCAAGAGACCCAGTACTTC. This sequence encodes CASSLGQKQETQYF.

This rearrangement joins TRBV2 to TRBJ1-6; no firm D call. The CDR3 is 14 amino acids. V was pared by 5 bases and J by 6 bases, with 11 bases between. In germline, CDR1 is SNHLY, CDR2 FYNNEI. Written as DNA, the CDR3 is TGTGCCAGCAGTCAAACAGCAGTTAATTCACCCCTCCACTTT. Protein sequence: CASSQTAVNSPLHF.

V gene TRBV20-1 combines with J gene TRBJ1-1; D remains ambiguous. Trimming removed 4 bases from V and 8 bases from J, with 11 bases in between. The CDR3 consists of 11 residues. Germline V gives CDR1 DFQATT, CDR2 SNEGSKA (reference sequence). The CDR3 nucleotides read TGCAGTGCTAAAAGGGAGAGCGAAGCTTTCTTT. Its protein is CSAKRESEAFF.

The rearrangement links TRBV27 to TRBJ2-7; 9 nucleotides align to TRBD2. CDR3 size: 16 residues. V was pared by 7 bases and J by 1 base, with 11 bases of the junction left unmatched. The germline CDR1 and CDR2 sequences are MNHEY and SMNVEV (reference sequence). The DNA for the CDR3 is TGTGCCAGCAATCAAAAGCCCAGCGGGAGGTCCTACGAGCAGTACTTC. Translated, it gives CASNQKPSGRSYEQYF.

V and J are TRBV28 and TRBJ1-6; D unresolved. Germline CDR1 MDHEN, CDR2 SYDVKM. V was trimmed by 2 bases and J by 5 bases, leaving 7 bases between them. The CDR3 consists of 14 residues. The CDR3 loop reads CASSLEPNNSPLHF. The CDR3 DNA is TGTGCCAGCAGTTTAGAGCCTAATAATTCACCCCTCCACTTT.

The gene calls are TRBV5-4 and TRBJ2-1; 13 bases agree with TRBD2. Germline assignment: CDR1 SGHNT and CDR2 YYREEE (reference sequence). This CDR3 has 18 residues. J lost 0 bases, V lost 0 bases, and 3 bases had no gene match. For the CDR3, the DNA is TGTGCCAGCAGCTTGGGGGGACTAGCGGGGAGCTCCTACAATGAGCAGTTCTTC. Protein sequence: CASSLGGLAGSSYNEQFF.

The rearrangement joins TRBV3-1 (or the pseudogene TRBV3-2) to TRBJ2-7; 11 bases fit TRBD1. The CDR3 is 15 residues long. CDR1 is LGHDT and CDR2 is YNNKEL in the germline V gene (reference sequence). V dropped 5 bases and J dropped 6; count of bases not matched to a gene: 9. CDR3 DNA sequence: TGTGCCAGCAGCTTCTCCGGGACAGGGGGAGGCGAGCAGTACTTC. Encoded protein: CASSFSGTGGGEQYF.

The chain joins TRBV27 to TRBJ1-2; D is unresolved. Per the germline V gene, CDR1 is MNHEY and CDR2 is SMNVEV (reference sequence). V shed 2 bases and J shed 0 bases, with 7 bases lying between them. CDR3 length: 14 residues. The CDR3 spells CASSLLGANYGYTF. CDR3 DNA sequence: TGTGCCAGCAGTTTACTCGGTGCTAACTATGGCTACACCTTC.

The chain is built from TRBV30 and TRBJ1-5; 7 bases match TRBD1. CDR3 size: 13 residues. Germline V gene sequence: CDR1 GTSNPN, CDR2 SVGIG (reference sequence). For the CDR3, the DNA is TGTGCGTTGGGGGCCAGGGGGAATCAGCCCCAGCATTTT. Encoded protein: CALGARGNQPQHF.

CDR3 sequence: CASSQEPRLAANTGELFF. The DNA of the CDR3 is TGTGCCAGCAGCCAAGAACCGAGACTAGCGGCGAACACCGGGGAGCTGTTTTTT. The rearrangement uses TRBV4-2 and TRBJ2-2, with TRBD2 matching 9 bases. The CDR3 is 18 residues long. Unmatched junction bases numbered 5, after V lost 0 bases and J lost 0 bases. Per germline, CDR1 LGHNA and CDR2 YNFKEQ.

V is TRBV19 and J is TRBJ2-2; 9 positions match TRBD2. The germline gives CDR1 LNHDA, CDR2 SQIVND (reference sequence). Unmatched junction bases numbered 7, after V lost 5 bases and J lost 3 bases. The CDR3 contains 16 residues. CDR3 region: CASSRQGLAYTGELFF. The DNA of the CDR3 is TGTGCCAGTAGTCGCCAAGGACTAGCGTACACCGGGGAGCTGTTTTTT.

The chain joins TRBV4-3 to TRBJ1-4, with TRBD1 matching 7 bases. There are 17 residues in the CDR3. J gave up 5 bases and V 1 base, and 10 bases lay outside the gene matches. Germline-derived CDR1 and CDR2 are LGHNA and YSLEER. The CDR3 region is CASSQGLIGGWNEKLFF. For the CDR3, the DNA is TGCGCCAGCAGCCAAGGCTTAATAGGGGGCTGGAATGAAAAACTGTTTTTT.